The rows below give T cell receptor beta chains drawn from one sample of a study of response to subunit inactivated influenza vaccine. TCRdb re-called the RT-PCR reads through MiXCR, storing one row per CDR3 protein. The data show about 520,000 distinct CDR3 sequences, with about 25% seen just once and over 1.5% held by the top ten. This specimen was CD4+ T cells sorted from PBMCs, taken more than 4 days after vaccination. All receptors come from a man aged 45 to 65 who received an inactivated influenza vaccine. CDR3s include the opening cysteine and the closing phenylalanine or tryptophan. The D gene is left open where the match is weak. Rows give clone size only sometimes, using once, few, many, or a class for an expanded clone.

size	D	J	V	DNA	CDR3
.	.	TRBJ2-5	TRBV7-9	TGTGCCAGCAGCTTTGGAGCGGAACCGAGGGAGACCCAGTACTTC	CASSFGAEPRETQYF
.	TRBD2	TRBJ2-1	TRBV9	TGTGCCAGCAGCGTAGCTGGGACTAGCGGGATTAATGAGCAGTTCTTC	CASSVAGTSGINEQFF
.	TRBD2	TRBJ2-4	TRBV2	TGTGCCAGCAGCGGGAGGGACCTAGCCAAAAACATTCAGTACTTC	CASSGRDLAKNIQYF
once	.	TRBJ2-2	TRBV9	TGTGCCAGCAGTACTGCGGGTCACGGCTCCGGGGAGCTGTTTTTT	CASSTAGHGSGELFF
few	.	TRBJ1-2	TRBV15	TGTGCCACCAGCGAAACACGAGATAACTATGGCTACACCTTC	CATSETRDNYGYTF
.	TRBD1	TRBJ1-1	TRBV10-3	TGTGCCACCCATTCTTGGACAGGGGCAAGGAACACTGAAGCTTTCTTT	CATHSWTGARNTEAFF
.	.	TRBJ2-4	TRBV5-1	TGCGCCAGCAGCTTGGGGAACCGAAACATTCAGTACTTC	CASSLGNRNIQYF
.	TRBD1	TRBJ2-3	TRBV9	TGTGCCAGCAGCGTAGCACTTAAACTGGGGACAGGCGACACAGATACGCAGTATTTT	CASSVALKLGTGDTDTQYF
.	TRBD1	TRBJ2-5	TRBV28	TGTGCCAGCAGTCCTGGGACAGGGGGCTTCGAGACCCAGTACTTC	CASSPGTGGFETQYF
.	.	TRBJ2-1	TRBV6-2/TRBV6-3	TGTGCCAGCAGTTATACAAATGAGCAGTTCTTC	CASSYTNEQFF
few	TRBD1	TRBJ2-4	TRBV7-2	TGTGCCAGCAGCACGACAGGGATAGCCAAAAACATTCAGTACTTC	CASSTTGIAKNIQYF
.	.	TRBJ2-2	TRBV5-1	TGCGCCAGCAGCGAGGGCCCGCTGAGGGGCACCGGGGAGCTGTTTTTT	CASSEGPLRGTGELFF
few	TRBD2	TRBJ2-1	TRBV2	TGTGCCAGCAGTCTCCGTAGCGGGACCTTCAATGAGCAGTTCTTC	CASSLRSGTFNEQFF
many	.	TRBJ2-2	TRBV20-1	TGCAGTGCTAGCGGGACGAACACCGGGGAGCTGTTTTTT	CSASGTNTGELFF
.	.	TRBJ2-7	TRBV5-1	TGCGCCAGCAGTCCTCAGCCGGGGGTATCCTACGAGCAGTACTTC	CASSPQPGVSYEQYF
many	.	TRBJ1-2	TRBV7-9	TGTGCCAGCAGCCCCTTGGCGACAGCTAGTCACACCTTC	CASSPLATASHTF
few	TRBD1	TRBJ2-7	TRBV7-2	TGTGCCAGCAGCCCCCCAGGGACAGGACGCTCCTACGAGCAGTACTTC	CASSPPGTGRSYEQYF
few	TRBD2	TRBJ2-5	TRBV29-1	TGCAGCGCTGACAGCGGGGAGGAGACCCAGTACTTC	CSADSGEETQYF
few	TRBD1	TRBJ1-5	TRBV6-1	TGTGCCACCCAGGGGGCGCGGGGGCAGCCCCAGCATTTT	CATQGARGQPQHF
.	.	TRBJ2-7	TRBV4-2	TGTGCCAGCAGCCAAGTTTCCGGAAGAACCTACGAGCAGTACTTC	CASSQVSGRTYEQYF
.	TRBD2	TRBJ2-3	TRBV15	TGTGCCACCCAGGGACTAGCGGGGAGGGCAGATACGCAGTATTTT	CATQGLAGRADTQYF
few	TRBD1	TRBJ2-1	TRBV6-2/TRBV6-3	TGTGCCAGCAGTGGCTGGGGACAGGGGCTTACGAATGAGCAGTTCTTC	CASSGWGQGLTNEQFF
.	.	TRBJ2-2	TRBV20-1	TGCAGTGCCTGGGTCCAGGACACCGGGGAGCTGTTTTTT	CSAWVQDTGELFF
few	.	TRBJ2-1	TRBV29-1	TGCAGCGCGGACTATGCGGGAACGTACAATGAGCAGTTCTTC	CSADYAGTYNEQFF
.	.	TRBJ2-7	TRBV6-1	TGTGCCAGCAGTGGGGACGGTAAGAACCTCAGGTCGATCTACGAGCAGTACTTC	CASSGDGKNLRSIYEQYF
few	.	TRBJ2-7	TRBV6-2/TRBV6-3	TGTGCCAGCACCCGGGACACGGGATTTTACGAGCAGTACTTC	CASTRDTGFYEQYF
.	TRBD1	TRBJ1-4	TRBV30	TGTGCCTGGAGTAGAGACAGGGCCGAAAAACTGTTTTTT	CAWSRDRAEKLFF
.	TRBD1	TRBJ2-5	TRBV10-1	TGCGCCAGCAGTGAGACCACAATAACAGGGGAGGAGACCCAGTACTTC	CASSETTITGEETQYF
.	TRBD2	TRBJ2-1	TRBV5-1	TGCGCCAGCAGCTCAGAACTAGCGGGAGCCTACAATGAGCAGTTCTTC	CASSSELAGAYNEQFF
few	.	TRBJ2-7	TRBV4-2	TGTGCCAGCAGCCAAGGAAGGGGTGGCTACGAGCAGTACTTC	CASSQGRGGYEQYF
few	TRBD1	TRBJ1-2	TRBV6-6	TGTGCCAGCAGCCGGACAGGCAATGGCTACACCTTC	CASSRTGNGYTF
.	TRBD2	TRBJ2-1	TRBV10-3	TGTGCCATCAGTGGCGGGGGAAACTACAATGAGCAGTTCTTC	CAISGGGNYNEQFF
few	.	TRBJ2-3	TRBV7-2	TGTGCCAGCAGCTTATCGAGAGCGGGTGGCACAGATACGCAGTATTTT	CASSLSRAGGTDTQYF
.	.	TRBJ2-7	TRBV6-5	TGTGCCAGCAGTTACGCCGTCGGGGGCCTATACGAGCAGTACTTC	CASSYAVGGLYEQYF
.	.	TRBJ2-7	TRBV4-3	TGCGCCAGCAGCCATCACGGGCCCCAACCCTACGAGCAGTACTTC	CASSHHGPQPYEQYF
few	.	TRBJ2-7	TRBV20-1	TGCAGTGCTAGAGGGCTAGCGAACTACGAGCAGTACTTC	CSARGLANYEQYF
few	.	TRBJ2-3	TRBV6-6	TGTGCCAGCAGGCCCCGCACAGATACGCAGTATTTT	CASRPRTDTQYF
.	TRBD2	TRBJ2-1	TRBV3-1	TGTGCCAGCTCCCCGAAAGGTCAGGGACTAGCCTACAATGAGCAGTTCTTC	CASSPKGQGLAYNEQFF
few	TRBD1	TRBJ2-1	TRBV5-1	TGCGCCAGCAGCTTGGGGTCGGGACAGGCCTACAATGAGCAGTTCTTC	CASSLGSGQAYNEQFF
.	TRBD1	TRBJ2-2	TRBV6-1	TGTGCCAGCAGGATGACAGGGCTGGACACCGGGGAGCTGTTTTTT	CASRMTGLDTGELFF
many	.	TRBJ2-2	TRBV12-3/TRBV12-4	TGTGCCAGCAGTTTTGAGTTCACCGGGGAGCTGTTTTTT	CASSFEFTGELFF
.	TRBD2	TRBJ2-5	TRBV20-1	TGCAGTGCCGTAACTAGCGGGAGAAGAGAGACCCAGTACTTC	CSAVTSGRRETQYF
.	.	TRBJ2-1	TRBV7-2	TGTGCCAGCAGCTTTCAGGAGAGCTCCTACAATGAGCAGTTCTTC	CASSFQESSYNEQFF
.	TRBD1	TRBJ2-1	TRBV7-2	TGTGCCAGCAGCTTAAACAGGGGGATAGAGCAGTTCTTC	CASSLNRGIEQFF
.	.	TRBJ2-7	TRBV28	TGTGCCAGCAGGCTAACGCGTGGGGTTTCCTCCTACGAGCAGTACTTC	CASRLTRGVSSYEQYF
.	TRBD1	TRBJ2-7	TRBV6-5	TGTGCCAGCAGTTCCGGGGGACAGGGTTCCTACGAGCAGTACTTC	CASSSGGQGSYEQYF
.	.	TRBJ2-7	TRBV6-2/TRBV6-3	TGTGCCAGCAGTCAAAGGGCCGGGGGCCCCTACGAGCAGTACTTC	CASSQRAGGPYEQYF
.	.	TRBJ1-4	TRBV7-2	TGTGCCAGCAGCCCGGTCTTCGGTGAAAAACTGTTTTTT	CASSPVFGEKLFF
.	TRBD1	TRBJ2-5	TRBV20-1	TGCAGTGCGCCTGCTGACAGGGGGAAAGAGACCCAGTACTTC	CSAPADRGKETQYF
.	.	TRBJ2-2	TRBV5-5	TGTGCCAGCAGCTTGCGACAGGGGTCGGCGGGAGGCACCGGGGAGCTGTTTTTT	CASSLRQGSAGGTGELFF
.	.	TRBJ2-3	TRBV18	TGTGCCAGCTCACTTCAGACTAGAGATACGCAGTATTTT	CASSLQTRDTQYF
few	TRBD1	TRBJ2-2	TRBV10-3	TGTGCCATCAAGCCCGGGACAGGGGTCGGGGTTGCGAACACCGGGGAGCTGTTTTTT	CAIKPGTGVGVANTGELFF
few	.	TRBJ2-2	TRBV5-1	TGCGCCAGCATTAGACAGCCGAACACCGGGGAGCTGTTTTTT	CASIRQPNTGELFF
few	.	TRBJ2-5	TRBV5-1	TGCGCCAGCAGCTTGTCCAGGGTGGGCCAAGAGACCCAGTACTTC	CASSLSRVGQETQYF
few	.	TRBJ2-5	TRBV4-3	TGCGCCAGCAGCCAAGTCTCTAAGACCCAGTACTTC	CASSQVSKTQYF
few	TRBD2	TRBJ2-1	TRBV7-9	TGTGCCAGCAGCCCCACTAGCGGGGTCGAGGAGCAGTTCTTC	CASSPTSGVEEQFF
few	TRBD2	TRBJ2-2	TRBV7-2	TGTGCCAGCAGCTTAGGTCTGCGGGGGGGCAGGCTGTTTTTT	CASSLGLRGGRLFF
.	TRBD2	TRBJ2-1	TRBV12-3/TRBV12-4	TGTGCCAGCAGTTACGGGACTAGCCGTAATGAGCAGTTCTTC	CASSYGTSRNEQFF
few	TRBD2	TRBJ2-1	TRBV20-1	TGCAGTGTCTTAATAGCGGGAGTCGGGGAGCAGTTCTTC	CSVLIAGVGEQFF
few	TRBD1	TRBJ1-4	TRBV20-1	TGCAGTGCAATCAACCCGGGACAGGGGACTCGAAAACTGTTTTTT	CSAINPGQGTRKLFF